This TCR beta chain was retrieved from a study of Ad26.COV2.S vaccination and SARS-CoV-2 variants. Study-level results: Breadth, reportedly substantial, characterized the spike-specific CD8+ and CD4+ T cell responses after vaccination.

Trimming shortened V by 2 bases and J by 5 bases, and 13 bases separated the two germline ends. CDR1 and CDR2 (germline): SGHVS, FQNEAQ. The CDR3 length is 14 residues. As for treatment: some 19 received Ad26.COV2.S at low or high dose, single or two shots; roughly five received placebo; per-sample allocation not given. All samples were drawn on day 63, counting from the first vaccine or placebo injection. TCRdb keeps only in-frame clones here, not all; method: immunoSEQ multiplex PCR. Here the sample spans fewer than 600,000 clones, nearly 90% being singletons. A word on this clone: Its antigen is as yet unknown.

Sequencing was performed on peripheral blood, taken in a trial of Ad26.COV2.S vaccine versus placebo. The sequence derives from a person aged 18-65 years who received the Ad26.COV2.S COVID-19 vaccine or a placebo. The chain couples TRBV7-8 to TRBJ2-7, with D uncertain. The CDR3 here is CASSLTAGLDEQYF. CDR3 DNA sequence: TGTGCCAGCAGCTTAACAGCAGGCCTCGACGAGCAGTACTTC.